Sequencing of this TCR beta chain was carried out in a study of cytomegalovirus exposure and HLA in healthy donors. Overall study findings and caveats: In a later analysis, common viral pathogens appeared linked to several of the most significant clusters.

The table lists this clone with a count of one. Its antigen is unidentified. Germline assignment: CDR1 SGHAT and CDR2 FQNNGV. The CDR3 runs 16 residues. V trimming: 7 bases; J trimming: 2 bases; junction bases outside the gene matches: 11. Primers: 60 Vbeta forward and 13 Jbeta reverse. Authors' processing steps: About 11 million of the approximately 80 million unique TCR beta chains counted in a later analysis were shared. The assay was immunoSEQ multiplex PCR, and TCRdb's table has in-frame clones only and misses some. V, J and clone size are taken as reported in that table, and D and trimming were inferred from the DNA itself. The sample carries 200,000 or so clones, about 90% recorded once.

The sequenced sample was PBMCs. The clonotype was recovered from a girl under two years old in good health and CMV-seronegative. The chain has TRBV11-2 and TRBJ2-1, with 7 bases fitting TRBD1. CDR3 amino acids: CASNLQGVGTYNEQFF. The DNA for the CDR3 is TGTGCCAGCAACCTTCAGGGGGTCGGCACCTACAATGAGCAGTTCTTC.